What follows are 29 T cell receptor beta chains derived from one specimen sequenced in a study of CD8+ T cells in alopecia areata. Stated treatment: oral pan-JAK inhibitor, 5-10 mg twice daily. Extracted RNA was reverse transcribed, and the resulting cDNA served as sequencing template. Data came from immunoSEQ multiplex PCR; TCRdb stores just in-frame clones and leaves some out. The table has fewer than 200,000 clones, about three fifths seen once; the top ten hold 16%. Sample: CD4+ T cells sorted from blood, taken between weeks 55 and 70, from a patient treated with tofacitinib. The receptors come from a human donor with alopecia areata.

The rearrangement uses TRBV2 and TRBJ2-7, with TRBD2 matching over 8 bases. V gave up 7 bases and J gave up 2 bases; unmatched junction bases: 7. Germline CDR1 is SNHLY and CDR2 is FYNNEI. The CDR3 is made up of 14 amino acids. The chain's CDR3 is CASTVSGGPYEQYF. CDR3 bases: TGTGCCAGCACTGTCAGCGGGGGCCCCTACGAGCAGTACTTC.

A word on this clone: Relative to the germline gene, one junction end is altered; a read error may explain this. The CDR3 DNA follows: TGTGCCAGCAGCTTTGCCGGCTTAGCGTGGGCGGACTTC. As protein: CASSFAGLAWADF. J is TRBJ2-5 and V is TRBV13; tentatively, D is TRBD2 (5 bases). Germline V CDR1 and CDR2: PRHDT, FYEKMQ (reference sequence). The CDR3 runs to 13 residues. Full variable domain (missing parts from reference TRBV13 and TRBJ2-5): AAGVIQSPRHLIKEKRETATLKCYPIPRHDTVYWYQQGPGQDPQFLISFYEKMQSDKGSIPDRFSAQQFSDYHSELNMSSLELGDSALYFCASSFAGLAWADFGPGTRLLVL.

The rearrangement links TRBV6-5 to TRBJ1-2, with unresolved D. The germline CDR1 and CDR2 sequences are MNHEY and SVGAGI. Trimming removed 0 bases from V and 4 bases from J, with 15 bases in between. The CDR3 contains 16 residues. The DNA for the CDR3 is TGTGCCAGCAGTTACTCGTGGGCAGGACGGTCCTATGGCTACACCTTC. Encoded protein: CASSYSWAGRSYGYTF.

This CDR3 is CASVQQGTSYNEQFF. DNA for the CDR3: TGTGCCAGCGTACAACAGGGGACTTCCTACAATGAGCAGTTCTTC. The chain joins TRBV2 to TRBJ2-1, with TRBD1 as a possible D gene (7 bases). Trimming shortened V by 8 bases and J by 1 base, and 15 bases separated the two germline ends. CDR3 length: 15 residues. CDR1 and CDR2 from the germline V gene are SNHLY and FYNNEI.

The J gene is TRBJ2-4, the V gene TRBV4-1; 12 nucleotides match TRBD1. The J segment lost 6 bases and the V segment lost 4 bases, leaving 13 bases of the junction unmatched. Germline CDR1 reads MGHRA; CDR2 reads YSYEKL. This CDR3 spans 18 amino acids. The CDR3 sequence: CASSRTRAGTGGSNIQYF. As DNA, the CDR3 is TGCGCCAGCAGCCGAACCCGAGCCGGGACAGGGGGCTCAAACATTCAGTACTTC.

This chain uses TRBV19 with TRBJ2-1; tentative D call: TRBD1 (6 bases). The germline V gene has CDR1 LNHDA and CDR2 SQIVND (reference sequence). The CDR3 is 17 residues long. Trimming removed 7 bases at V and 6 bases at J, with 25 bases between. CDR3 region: CASTITTGTAGRNEQFF. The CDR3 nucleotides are TGTGCCAGTACCATAACAACAGGGACCGCGGGCCGCAATGAGCAGTTCTTC.

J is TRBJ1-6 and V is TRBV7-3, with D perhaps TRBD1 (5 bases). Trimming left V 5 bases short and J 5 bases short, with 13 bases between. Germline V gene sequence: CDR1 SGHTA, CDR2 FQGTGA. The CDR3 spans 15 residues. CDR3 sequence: CASSPGGDNNSPLHF. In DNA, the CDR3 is TGTGCCAGCAGCCCCGGGGGGGATAATAATTCACCCCTCCACTTT.

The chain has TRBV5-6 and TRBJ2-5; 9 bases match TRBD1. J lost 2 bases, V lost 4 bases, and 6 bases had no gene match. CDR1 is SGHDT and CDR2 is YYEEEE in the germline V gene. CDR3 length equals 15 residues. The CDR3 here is CASSDGQGNQETQYF. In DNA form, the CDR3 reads TGTGCCAGCAGCGATGGACAGGGGAATCAAGAGACCCAGTACTTC.

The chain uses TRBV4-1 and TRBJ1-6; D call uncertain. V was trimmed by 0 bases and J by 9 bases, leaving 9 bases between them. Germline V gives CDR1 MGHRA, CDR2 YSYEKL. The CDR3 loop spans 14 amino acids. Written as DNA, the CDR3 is TGCGCCAGCAGCCAAGATCCTCGGGGTTCACCCCTCCACTTT. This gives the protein CASSQDPRGSPLHF.

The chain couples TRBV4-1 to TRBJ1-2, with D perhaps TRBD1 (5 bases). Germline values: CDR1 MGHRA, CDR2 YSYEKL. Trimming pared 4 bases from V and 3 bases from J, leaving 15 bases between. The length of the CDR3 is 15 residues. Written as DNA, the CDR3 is TGCGCCAGCAGCCGGGAGGGGCAGGGAGACTATGGCTACACCTTC. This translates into CASSREGQGDYGYTF.

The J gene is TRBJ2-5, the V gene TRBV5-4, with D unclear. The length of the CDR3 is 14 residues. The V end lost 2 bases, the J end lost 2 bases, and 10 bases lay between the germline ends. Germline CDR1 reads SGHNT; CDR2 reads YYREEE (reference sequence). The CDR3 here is CASSFGSRQETQYF. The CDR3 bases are TGTGCCAGCAGCTTTGGCTCCCGACAAGAGACCCAGTACTTC.

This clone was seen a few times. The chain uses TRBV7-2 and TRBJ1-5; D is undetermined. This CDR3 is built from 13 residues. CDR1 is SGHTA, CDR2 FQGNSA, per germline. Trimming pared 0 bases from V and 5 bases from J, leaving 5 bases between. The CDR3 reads CASSLALDQPQHF. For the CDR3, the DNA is TGTGCCAGCAGCTTAGCCCTCGATCAGCCCCAGCATTTT.

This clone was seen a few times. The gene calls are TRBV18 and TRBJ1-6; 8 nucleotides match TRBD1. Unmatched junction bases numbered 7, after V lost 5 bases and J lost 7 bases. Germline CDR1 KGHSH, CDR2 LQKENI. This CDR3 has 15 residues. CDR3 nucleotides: TGTGCCAGCTCAGAGCGGACAGGGAGGAATTCACCCCTCCACTTT. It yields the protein CASSERTGRNSPLHF.

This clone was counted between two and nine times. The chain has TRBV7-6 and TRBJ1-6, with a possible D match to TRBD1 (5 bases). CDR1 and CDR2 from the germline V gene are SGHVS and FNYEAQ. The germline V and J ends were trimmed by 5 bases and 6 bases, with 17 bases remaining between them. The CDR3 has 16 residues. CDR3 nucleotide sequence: TGTGCCAGCAGCCAAGCTCAGGGCCGCGGTAATTCACCCCTCCACTTT. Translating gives CASSQAQGRGNSPLHF.

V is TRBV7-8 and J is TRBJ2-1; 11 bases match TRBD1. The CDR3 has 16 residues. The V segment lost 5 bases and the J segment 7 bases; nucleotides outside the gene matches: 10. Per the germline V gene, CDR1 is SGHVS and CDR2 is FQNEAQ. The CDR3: CASSPPDRGLRNEQFF. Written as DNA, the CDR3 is TGTGCCAGCAGCCCGCCGGACAGGGGGCTTCGGAATGAGCAGTTCTTC.

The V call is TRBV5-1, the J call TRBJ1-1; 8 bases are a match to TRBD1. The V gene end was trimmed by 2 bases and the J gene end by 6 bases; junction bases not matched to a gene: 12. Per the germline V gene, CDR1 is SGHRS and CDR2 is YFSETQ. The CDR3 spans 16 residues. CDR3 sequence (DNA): TGCGCCAGCAGCTTAGGACAGGGAGGTCAGTTGGCTGAAGCTTTCTTT. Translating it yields CASSLGQGGQLAEAFF. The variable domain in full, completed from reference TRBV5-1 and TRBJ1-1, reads KAGVTQTPRYLIKTRGQQVTLSCSPISGHRSVSWYQQTPGQGLQFLFEYFSETQRNKGNFPGRFSGRQFSNSRSEMNVSTLELGDSALYLCASSLGQGGQLAEAFFGQGTRLTVV.

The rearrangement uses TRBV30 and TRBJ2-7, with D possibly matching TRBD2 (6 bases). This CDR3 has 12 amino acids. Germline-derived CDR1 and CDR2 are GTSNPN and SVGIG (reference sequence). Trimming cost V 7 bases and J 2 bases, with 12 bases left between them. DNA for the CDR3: TGTGCCTCCGTCGGGGGACCCTACGAGCAGTACTTC. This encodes CASVGGPYEQYF.

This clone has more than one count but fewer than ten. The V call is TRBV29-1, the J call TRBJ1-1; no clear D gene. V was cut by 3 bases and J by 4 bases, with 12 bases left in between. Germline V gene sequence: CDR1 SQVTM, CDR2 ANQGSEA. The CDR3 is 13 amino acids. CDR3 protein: CSVEVLGGTEAFF. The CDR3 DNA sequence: TGCAGCGTTGAGGTTTTGGGTGGCACTGAAGCTTTCTTT.

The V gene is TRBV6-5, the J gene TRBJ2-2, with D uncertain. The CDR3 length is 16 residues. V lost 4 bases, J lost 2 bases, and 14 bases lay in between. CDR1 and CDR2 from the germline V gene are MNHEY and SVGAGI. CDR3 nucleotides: TGTGCCAGCAGTTTAGTCCTCCTAAAAAACACCGGGGAGCTGTTTTTT. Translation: CASSLVLLKNTGELFF.

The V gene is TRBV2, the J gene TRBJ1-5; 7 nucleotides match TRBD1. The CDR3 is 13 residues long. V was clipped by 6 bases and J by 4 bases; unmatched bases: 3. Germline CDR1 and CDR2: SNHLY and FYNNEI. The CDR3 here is CASRRTGNQPQHF. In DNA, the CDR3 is TGTGCCAGCAGGCGGACAGGTAATCAGCCCCAGCATTTT.

CDR3 in amino acids: CASSYGTGTYGYTF. As DNA, the CDR3 is TGTGCCAGCAGTTACGGGACGGGCACCTATGGCTACACCTTC. The chain joins TRBV6-6 to TRBJ1-2; weak D call: TRBD1 (5 bases). The CDR3 has 14 amino acids. The V and J ends lost 2 bases and 4 bases respectively, with 11 bases between them. The germline V gene encodes CDR1 MNHNY and CDR2 SVGAGI (reference sequence).

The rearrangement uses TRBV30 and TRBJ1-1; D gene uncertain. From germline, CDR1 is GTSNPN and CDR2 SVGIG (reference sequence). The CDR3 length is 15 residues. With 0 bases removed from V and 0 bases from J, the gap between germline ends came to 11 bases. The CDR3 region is CAWSVGSVVNTEAFF. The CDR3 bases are TGTGCCTGGAGTGTGGGTAGCGTTGTGAACACTGAAGCTTTCTTT.

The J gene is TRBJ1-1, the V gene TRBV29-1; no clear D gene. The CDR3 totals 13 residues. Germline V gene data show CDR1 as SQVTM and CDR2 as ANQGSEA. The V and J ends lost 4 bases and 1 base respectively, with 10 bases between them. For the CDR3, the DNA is TGCAGCGTTGGGAGAGCGGGGAACACTGAAGCTTTCTTT. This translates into CSVGRAGNTEAFF.

CDR3 amino acids: CSVGVSMGGYTF. The DNA of the CDR3 is TGCAGCGTTGGAGTGAGCATGGGTGGCTACACCTTC. V gene TRBV29-1 combines with J gene TRBJ1-2; D gene uncertain. CDR3 length: 12 residues. Germline V CDR1 and CDR2: SQVTM, ANQGSEA. With 4 bases removed from V and 7 bases from J, the gap between germline ends came to 13 bases. The whole variable domain, remainder taken from reference TRBV29-1 and TRBJ1-2, is SAVISQKPSRDICQRGTSLTIQCQVDSQVTMMFWYRQQPGQSLTLIATANQGSEATYESGFVIDKFPISRPNLTFSTLTVSNMSPEDSSIYLCSVGVSMGGYTFGSGTRLTVV.

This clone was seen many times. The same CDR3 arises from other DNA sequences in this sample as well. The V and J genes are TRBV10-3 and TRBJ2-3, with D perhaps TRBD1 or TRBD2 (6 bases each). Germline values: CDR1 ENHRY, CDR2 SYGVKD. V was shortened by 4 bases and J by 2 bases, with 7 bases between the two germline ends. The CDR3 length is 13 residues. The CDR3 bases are TGTGCCATCAGTGGGGGGGCCACAGATACGCAGTATTTT. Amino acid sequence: CAISGGATDTQYF.

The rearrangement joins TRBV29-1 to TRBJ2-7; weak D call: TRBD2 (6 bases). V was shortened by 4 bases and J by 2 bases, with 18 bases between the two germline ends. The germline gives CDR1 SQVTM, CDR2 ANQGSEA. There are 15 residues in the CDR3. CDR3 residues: CSVAGTPEDTYEQYF. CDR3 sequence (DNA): TGCAGCGTTGCGGGGACTCCTGAAGATACCTACGAGCAGTACTTC.

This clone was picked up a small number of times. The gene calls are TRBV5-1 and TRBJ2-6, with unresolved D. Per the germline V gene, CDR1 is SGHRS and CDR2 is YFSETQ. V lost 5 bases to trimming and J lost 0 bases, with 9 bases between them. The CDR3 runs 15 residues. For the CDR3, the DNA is TGCGCCAGCAGGGTGCAGCTCTCTGGGGCCAACGTCCTGACTTTC. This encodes CASRVQLSGANVLTF.

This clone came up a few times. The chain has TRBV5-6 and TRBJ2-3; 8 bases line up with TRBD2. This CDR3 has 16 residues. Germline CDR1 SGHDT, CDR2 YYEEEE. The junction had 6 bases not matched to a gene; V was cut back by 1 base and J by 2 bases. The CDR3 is CASSLFVAGPTDTQYF. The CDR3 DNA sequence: TGTGCCAGCAGCTTGTTCGTAGCGGGGCCCACAGATACGCAGTATTTT.

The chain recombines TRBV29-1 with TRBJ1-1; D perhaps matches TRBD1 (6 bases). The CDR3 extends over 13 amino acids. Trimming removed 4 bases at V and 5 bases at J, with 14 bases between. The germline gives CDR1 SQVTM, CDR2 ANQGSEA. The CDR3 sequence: CSVVAGAWTEAFF. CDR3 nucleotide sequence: TGCAGCGTTGTCGCAGGGGCTTGGACTGAAGCTTTCTTT.